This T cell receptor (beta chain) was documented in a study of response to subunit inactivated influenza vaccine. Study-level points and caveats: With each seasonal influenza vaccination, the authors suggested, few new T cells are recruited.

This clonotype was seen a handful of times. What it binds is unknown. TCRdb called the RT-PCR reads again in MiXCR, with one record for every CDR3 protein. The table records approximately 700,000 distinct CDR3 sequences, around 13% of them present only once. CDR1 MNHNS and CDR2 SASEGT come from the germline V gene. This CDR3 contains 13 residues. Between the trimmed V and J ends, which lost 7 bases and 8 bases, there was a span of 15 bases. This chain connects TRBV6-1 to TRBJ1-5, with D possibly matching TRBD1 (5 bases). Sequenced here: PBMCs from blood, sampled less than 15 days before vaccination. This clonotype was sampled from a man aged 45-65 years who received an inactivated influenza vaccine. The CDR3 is CASNERGPEPQHF. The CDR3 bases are TGTGCCAGCAACGAGCGGGGCCCGGAGCCCCAGCATTTT.